What follows are 26 T cell receptor beta chains derived from one specimen sequenced in a study of beta chain features in type 1 diabetes. Study findings and constraints: Across all four CD4+ subsets, people with type 1 diabetes showed modestly shorter TCRB CDR3s.

For these receptors, no antigen is known. As every portion of the isolated RNA was reverse transcribed, the sequencing read expressed TCRB transcripts. Using immunoSEQ multiplex PCR, the repertoire was profiled, and TCRdb retains in-frame clones only, with some absent. Among about 740,000 clones listed, roughly 13% were seen once. The sequencing input was naive CD4+ T cells from blood. Receptors originate from a man aged 18 to 29 with type 1 diabetes.

On this clone itself: Different DNA sequences within this sample yield the same CDR3. The V gene is TRBV6-5, the J gene TRBJ1-2; D is ambiguous. With 0 bases removed from V and 5 bases from J, the gap between germline ends came to 10 bases. Germline lookup yields CDR1 MNHEY and CDR2 SVGAGI. The CDR3 is 14 residues long. CDR3 residues: CASSYSPGDYGYTF. CDR3 in DNA: TGTGCCAGCAGTTACTCGCCAGGCGATTATGGCTACACCTTC.

This clone was seen a handful of times. The V gene is TRBV2, the J gene TRBJ2-1; perhaps TRBD1 as D (6 bases). The V gene lost 7 bases and the J gene lost 9 bases, with 13 bases spanning the gap. CDR1 and CDR2 (germline): SNHLY, FYNNEI. This CDR3 is built from 12 residues. The CDR3 nucleotides read TGTGCCAGCACCCAAGAGGGGGTTGAGCAGTTCTTC. It specifies CASTQEGVEQFF.

The rearrangement links TRBV2 to TRBJ1-2; D unresolved. The CDR3 loop spans 11 amino acids. Per the germline V gene, CDR1 is SNHLY and CDR2 is FYNNEI. V lost 4 bases to trimming and J lost 4 bases, with 4 bases between them. CDR3 region: CASSATYGYTF. In DNA form, the CDR3 reads TGTGCCAGCAGTGCGACCTATGGCTACACCTTC. The full variable domain, completed using reference TRBV2 and TRBJ1-2, is EPEVTQTPSHQVTQMGQEVILRCVPISNHLYFYWYRQILGQKVEFLVSFYNNEISEKSEIFDDQFSVERPDGSNFTLKIRSTKLEDSAMYFCASSATYGYTFGSGTRLTVV.

This clone turned up a few times. V usage is TRBV9 and J usage is TRBJ2-7, with 9 bases aligning to TRBD2. Looked up from germline, CDR1 is SGDLS and CDR2 is YYNGEE. The CDR3 is 13 amino acids. J gave up 7 bases and V 4 bases, and 6 bases lay outside the gene matches. CDR3 protein: CASSPLAGHEQYF. The CDR3 DNA sequence: TGTGCCAGCAGCCCTCTAGCGGGGCATGAGCAGTACTTC.

V gene TRBV11-2 combines with J gene TRBJ2-2; D gene unclear. The ends were cut back, 1 base at V and 5 bases at J, with 2 bases in the middle. The CDR3 totals 12 residues. Germline CDR1 and CDR2: SGHAT and FQNNGV. CDR3 DNA sequence: TGTGCCAGCAGCTTAGGGACCGGGGAGCTGTTTTTT. It specifies CASSLGTGELFF.

Only one count was recorded for this clone. V and J are TRBV7-8 and TRBJ2-3, with 7 bases fitting TRBD1. The germline gives CDR1 SGHVS, CDR2 FQNEAQ. Unmatched junction bases numbered 1, after V lost 0 bases and J lost 1 base. The CDR3 covers 15 residues. This CDR3 reads CASSLARGRTDTQYF. The CDR3 DNA reads TGTGCCAGCAGCTTAGCAAGGGGGCGCACAGATACGCAGTATTTT.

This clone appeared a few times. The CDR3 nucleotides read TGCGCCAGCAGCTTCACGGTCCCCCACGAGCAGTACTTC. This sequence encodes CASSFTVPHEQYF. J is TRBJ2-7 and V is TRBV5-1; D remains unclear. V was trimmed by 2 bases and J by 5 bases, leaving 11 bases between them. The germline gives CDR1 SGHRS, CDR2 YFSETQ. The CDR3 contains 13 residues.

Regarding this clone: At the DNA level, this CDR3 is encoded by other sequences in the same sample as well. The chain joins TRBV30 to TRBJ2-1; D is unclear. The CDR3 has 10 amino acids. Trimming pared 0 bases from V and 10 bases from J, leaving 4 bases between. The germline gives CDR1 GTSNPN, CDR2 SVGIG (reference sequence). The CDR3 DNA sequence: TGTGCCTGGAGTGTGCGAGAGCAGTTCTTC. Amino acids: CAWSVREQFF.

The rearrangement joins TRBV19 to TRBJ1-5; no reliable D call. Germline V gene lookup returns CDR1 LNHDA and CDR2 SQIVND (reference sequence). This CDR3 contains 12 residues. Trimming shortened V by 2 bases and J by 6 bases, and 5 bases separated the two germline ends. The CDR3 nucleotides are TGTGCCAGTAGTATAAAGGGTCAGCCCCAGCATTTT. This translates into CASSIKGQPQHF. Complete variable domain (other parts from reference TRBV19 and TRBJ1-5): DGGITQSPKYLFRKEGQNVTLSCEQNLNHDAMYWYRQDPGQGLRLIYYSQIVNDFQKGDIAEGYSVSREKKESFPLTVTSAQKNPTAFYLCASSIKGQPQHFGDGTRLSIL.

This clone was observed a few times. The chain couples TRBV19 to TRBJ2-7; D remains unclear. V shed 4 bases and J shed 4 bases, with 8 bases lying between them. From germline, CDR1 is LNHDA and CDR2 SQIVND (reference sequence). This CDR3 comprises 12 residues. The CDR3 region is CASSTEGYEQYF. CDR3 nucleotide sequence: TGTGCCAGTAGTACGGAAGGGTACGAGCAGTACTTC.

This clone has just a few counts. The J gene is TRBJ1-1, the V gene TRBV10-2; 8 nucleotides align to TRBD1. CDR3 size: 14 residues. From germline, CDR1 is WSHSY and CDR2 SAAADI. Trimming took 6 bases from V and 2 from J; bases not matched to a gene: 5. CDR3 residues: CASRSGQENTEAFF. The CDR3 DNA follows: TGCGCCAGCAGATCGGGACAGGAAAACACTGAAGCTTTCTTT.

This clone showed up just a few times. DNA of the CDR3: TGCAGCGTTGAAGATCGGCCAGGGACCTTCATGAACACTGAAGCTTTCTTT. This codes for CSVEDRPGTFMNTEAFF. The chain uses TRBV29-1 and TRBJ1-1; the D gene is possibly TRBD1 (5 bases). CDR1 and CDR2 from the germline V gene are SQVTM and ANQGSEA. The CDR3 extends over 17 amino acids. The V and J ends lost 0 bases and 0 bases respectively, with 17 bases between them.

This chain connects TRBV5-6 to TRBJ1-6; 7 bases line up with TRBD1. Germline lookup yields CDR1 SGHDT and CDR2 YYEEEE. V gave up 4 bases and J gave up 10 bases; unmatched junction bases: 8. The CDR3 spans 14 residues. The CDR3 DNA sequence: TGTGCCAGCAGCCGCAGACAGGGCGGATCACCCCTCCACTTT. Protein product: CASSRRQGGSPLHF.

This clone turned up a few times. CDR3 nucleotide sequence: TGCAGCGTTGGGGACACAAAAGATGAGCAGTACTTC. Protein sequence: CSVGDTKDEQYF. The rearrangement links TRBV29-1 to TRBJ2-7, with a weak D call TRBD1 (6 bases). Trimming took off 4 bases at V and 7 bases at J, with 14 bases between the two ends. The germline V gene encodes CDR1 SQVTM and CDR2 ANQGSEA. CDR3 length equals 12 residues.

This clone was recorded a few times. The chain uses TRBV7-2 and TRBJ2-1, with D perhaps matching TRBD1 or TRBD2 (6 bases each). CDR1 SGHTA and CDR2 FQGNSA come from the germline V gene. V was shortened by 2 bases and J by 8 bases, with 16 bases between the two germline ends. CDR3 length equals 15 residues. The CDR3 region is CASSLKRGATDEQFF. The CDR3 DNA reads as TGTGCCAGCAGCTTAAAAAGGGGGGCGACGGATGAGCAGTTCTTC.

The chain couples TRBV13 to TRBJ1-2, with a weak D call TRBD1 (5 bases). The length of the CDR3 is 12 residues. Trimming pared 5 bases from V and 7 bases from J, leaving 11 bases between. The germline V gene has CDR1 PRHDT and CDR2 FYEKMQ (reference sequence). CDR3 nucleotide sequence: TGTGCCAGCAGCCTCCCCGGGGGTGGCTACACCTTC. Residues: CASSLPGGGYTF. Full variable domain (outside the CDR3, taken from reference TRBV13 and TRBJ1-2): AAGVIQSPRHLIKEKRETATLKCYPIPRHDTVYWYQQGPGQDPQFLISFYEKMQSDKGSIPDRFSAQQFSDYHSELNMSSLELGDSALYFCASSLPGGGYTFGSGTRLTVV.

This chain uses TRBV18 with TRBJ1-1; D is unclear. The V end was cut by 0 bases, the J end by 0 bases, with 8 bases between. The germline V gene has CDR1 KGHSH and CDR2 LQKENI. The CDR3 covers 15 residues. The CDR3: CASSPPHGLNTEAFF. For the CDR3, the DNA is TGTGCCAGCTCACCACCCCACGGGTTGAACACTGAAGCTTTCTTT.

The chain is built from TRBV29-1 and TRBJ1-1, with D possibly being TRBD1 (5 bases). Germline CDR1 reads SQVTM; CDR2 reads ANQGSEA. The CDR3 extends over 13 amino acids. Trimming took off 6 bases at V and 1 base at J, with 12 bases between the two ends. CDR3 sequence (DNA): TGCAGCGTCGAGACAGCAACGAACACTGAAGCTTTCTTT. Its translation is CSVETATNTEAFF.

The chain employs TRBV7-9 and TRBJ1-1, with D perhaps TRBD1 (6 bases). The CDR3 loop spans 12 amino acids. Germline CDR1 reads SEHNR; CDR2 reads FQNEAQ (reference sequence). Trimming cost V 5 bases and J 5 bases, with 9 bases left between them. CDR3 in DNA: TGTGCCAGCAGCCGCAGGGGTACTGAAGCTTTCTTT. This codes for CASSRRGTEAFF. Combining the CDR3 with reference TRBV7-9 and TRBJ1-1 gives the whole variable domain DTGVSQNPRHKITKRGQNVTFRCDPISEHNRLYWYRQTLGQGPEFLTYFQNEAQLEKSRLLSDRFSAERPKGSFSTLEIQRTEQGDSAMYLCASSRRGTEAFFGQGTRLTVV.

This clone occurred a few times. The V gene is TRBV10-3, the J gene TRBJ1-1, with 11 bases aligning to TRBD1. Losses at the gene ends were 6 bases for V and 4 bases for J; bases not matched to a gene: 4. Germline CDR1 reads ENHRY; CDR2 reads SYGVKD. The CDR3 totals 14 residues. In DNA form, the CDR3 reads TGTGCCATCAGGGGGGACAGGGGGTTCACTGAAGCTTTCTTT. As protein: CAIRGDRGFTEAFF.

This clone has a handful of counts. The chain links TRBV5-1 to TRBJ2-3; D could derive from TRBD1 or TRBD2 (6 bases each). From germline, CDR1 is SGHRS and CDR2 YFSETQ. V lost 6 bases and J 1 base, leaving 15 bases between the germline ends. The CDR3 length is 15 residues. CDR3 nucleotide sequence: TGCGCCAGCACCCCATTAGGGGGGCGCACAGATACGCAGTATTTT. Translation: CASTPLGGRTDTQYF.

The gene calls are TRBV15 and TRBJ1-2, with D possibly TRBD1 on 6 matching bases. The CDR3 is 14 residues long. Between the trimmed V and J ends, which lost 3 bases and 4 bases, there was a span of 12 bases. Germline CDR1 is LNHNV and CDR2 is YYDKDF (reference sequence). CDR3 region: CATSSSQGPYGYTF. The CDR3 DNA reads as TGTGCCACCAGCAGCTCACAGGGCCCCTATGGCTACACCTTC.

This clone was counted between two and nine times. The chain couples TRBV18 to TRBJ2-1; 10 bases match TRBD2. V shed 5 bases, J shed 9 bases, and the junction held 10 bases outside the gene matches. The CDR3 spans 15 residues. CDR1 and CDR2 (germline): KGHSH, LQKENI. CDR3 protein: CASSDTGTSATEQFF. The CDR3 bases are TGTGCCAGCTCAGATACCGGGACTAGCGCCACTGAGCAGTTCTTC.

The chain links TRBV5-3 to TRBJ1-1, with D hard to call. TRBV5-3 qualifies as an ORF whose function is uncertain. The CDR3 length is 12 residues. Trimming removed 3 bases from V and 5 bases from J, with 8 bases in between. The CDR3 region is CARSSRRTEAFF. The CDR3 nucleotides are TGTGCCAGAAGCTCCAGGAGGACTGAAGCTTTCTTT.

The rearrangement joins TRBV27 to TRBJ1-1; D remains unclear. Germline V gives CDR1 MNHEY, CDR2 SMNVEV (reference sequence). The CDR3 length is 14 residues. V lost 3 bases, J lost 11 bases, and 19 bases lay in between. The CDR3 is CASSLSGPLSRAFF. CDR3 nucleotides: TGTGCCAGCAGTTTGTCCGGGCCTCTGAGTCGGGCTTTCTTT.

The V and J genes are TRBV4-1 and TRBJ2-3; TRBD2 aligns across 9 bases. Per the germline V gene, CDR1 is MGHRA and CDR2 is YSYEKL. The J segment lost 10 bases and the V segment lost 0 bases, leaving 11 bases of the junction unmatched. The CDR3 is 16 amino acids. The CDR3: CASSQDSASGVRAQYF. DNA for the CDR3: TGCGCCAGCAGCCAAGATTCCGCTAGCGGGGTAAGGGCGCAGTATTTT.